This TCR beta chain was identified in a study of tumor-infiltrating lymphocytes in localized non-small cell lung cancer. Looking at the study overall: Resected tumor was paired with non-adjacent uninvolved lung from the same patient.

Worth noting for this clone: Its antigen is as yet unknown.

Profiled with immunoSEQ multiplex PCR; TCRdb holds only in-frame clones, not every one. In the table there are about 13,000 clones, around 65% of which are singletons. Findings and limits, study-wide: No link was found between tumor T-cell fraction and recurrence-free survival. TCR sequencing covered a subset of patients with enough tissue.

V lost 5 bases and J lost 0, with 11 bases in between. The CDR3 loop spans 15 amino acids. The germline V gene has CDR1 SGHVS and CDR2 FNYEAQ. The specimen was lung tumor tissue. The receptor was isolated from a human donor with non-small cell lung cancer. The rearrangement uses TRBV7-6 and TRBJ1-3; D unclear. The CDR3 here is CASSTRQDSGNTIYF. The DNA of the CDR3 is TGTGCCAGCAGCACCCGACAAGACTCTGGAAACACCATATATTTT.